The T cell receptor beta chain described here comes from a study of T-cell reconstitution after alpha-beta-depleted transplantation in children. Trimming left V 10 bases short and J 5 bases short, with 15 bases between. Germline V gene lookup returns CDR1 SEHNR and CDR2 FQNEAQ (reference sequence). There are 12 residues in the CDR3. Molecular barcoding with unique molecular identifiers was used for the TCRbeta library. MiXCR, run by TCRdb on the PCR reads, gives a single entry per CDR3 protein. The sample gives some 600,000 distinct CDR3 sequences, roughly 15% of which show up once; over 0.95% is in the top ten.

This specimen consisted of PBMCs from the stem cell graft donor, obtained from the stem cell graft. The V and J genes are TRBV7-9 and TRBJ2-7, with D perhaps TRBD1 (5 bases). This TCR was recovered from a human donor who donated a stem cell graft to a child with acute myeloid leukemia. CDR3 nucleotide sequence: TGTGCCACAGGGCCGAACCCCAACGAGCAGTACTTC. Its protein is CATGPNPNEQYF.